These 23 T cell receptor beta chains originate from one sample sequenced in a study of T-cell memory formation after mild COVID-19. Via MiXCR, TCRdb re-called the 5' RACE reads, giving one row per CDR3 protein. The sample shows fewer than 300,000 distinct CDR3 sequences, over 15% of them seen only once. Source material: PBMCs or a T cell subset sorted from them (not recorded which). The receptors derive from a man aged 18 to 30 who had mild COVID-19 (a few samples of this study predate the infection). Cell type and time point are not known.

This clonotype occurred many times. The V call is TRBV7-8, the J call TRBJ2-2, with D possibly TRBD1 on 6 matching bases. Trimming took 4 bases from V and 8 from J, leaving 11 bases between them. The germline gives CDR1 SGHVS, CDR2 FQNEAQ. The CDR3 consists of 13 residues. CDR3 sequence reads: CASSSRQAGELFF. The CDR3 DNA is TGTGCCAGCAGCTCCAGACAGGCGGGGGAGCTGTTTTTT.

This clonotype occurred many times. The V call is TRBV7-2, the J call TRBJ1-6, with D unresolved. This CDR3 has 15 amino acids. V was pared by 2 bases and J by 8 bases, with 13 bases between. Germline assignment: CDR1 SGHTA and CDR2 FQGNSA. The CDR3 here is CASSLTAVGDSPLHF. The CDR3 bases are TGTGCCAGCAGCTTAACGGCGGTTGGCGATTCACCCCTCCACTTT.

This clonotype was seen more than once but under ten times. The chain uses TRBV29-1 and TRBJ1-4, with TRBD1 matching over 7 bases. V dropped 7 bases and J dropped 8; count of bases not matched to a gene: 10. Germline assignment: CDR1 SQVTM and CDR2 ANQGSEA. The CDR3 covers 13 residues. CDR3 protein: CSAARGDGEKLFF. CDR3 bases: TGCAGCGCCGCCAGGGGGGACGGAGAAAAACTGTTTTTT.

This clonotype appeared a few times. The chain links TRBV3-1 to TRBJ2-3; possible D gene TRBD2, 6 bases. The germline V gene encodes CDR1 LGHDT and CDR2 YNNKEL (reference sequence). The germline V and J ends were trimmed by 10 bases and 0 bases, with 11 bases remaining between them. The CDR3 consists of 13 residues. CDR3 protein: CATAGTSTDTQYF. The CDR3 nucleotides are TGTGCCACCGCCGGGACTAGCACAGATACGCAGTATTTT.

This clonotype was counted only a few times. The chain uses TRBV20-1 and TRBJ2-3, with 8 bases lining up with TRBD2. Germline CDR1 and CDR2: DFQATT and SNEGSKA (reference sequence). Trimming at V came to 6 bases and at J to 4 bases, leaving 9 bases not matched to a gene. The CDR3 has 14 residues. CDR3 coding DNA: TGCAGTGCGCCGGGCGGACTAGCAGCAGATACGCAGTATTTT. Its protein is CSAPGGLAADTQYF.

The table lists this clonotype with a few counts. The rearrangement uses TRBV6-6 and TRBJ1-5, with 8 bases fitting TRBD1. V lost 2 bases to trimming and J lost 7 bases; unmatched junction nucleotides: 7. The V gene's germline CDR1 is MNHNY and CDR2 SVGAGI (reference sequence). The CDR3 sequence is 15 residues long. The CDR3, as DNA: TGTGCCAGCAGTTACCCCGGGACAGGTAACCAGCCCCAGCATTTT. This encodes CASSYPGTGNQPQHF.

A few counts support this clonotype. The J gene is TRBJ2-7, the V gene TRBV25-1, with D tentatively TRBD2 (6 bases). With 4 bases removed from V and 2 bases from J, the gap between germline ends came to 12 bases. The CDR3 loop spans 14 amino acids. Germline lookup yields CDR1 MGHDK and CDR2 SYGVNS. The CDR3 loop is CASSGGTRTYEQYF. Written as DNA, the CDR3 is TGTGCCAGCAGTGGGGGGACTCGGACCTACGAGCAGTACTTC.

The chain has TRBV20-1 and TRBJ2-5; 9 positions agree with TRBD2. V was clipped by 5 bases and J by 4 bases; unmatched bases: 5. Germline V CDR1 and CDR2: DFQATT, SNEGSKA (reference sequence). The CDR3 spans 13 residues. The CDR3 reads CSAGGTSRETQYF. CDR3 coding DNA: TGCAGTGCTGGGGGGACTAGCCGAGAGACCCAGTACTTC.

This sequence joins TRBV30 and TRBJ2-6; no definite D call. Germline V gene lookup returns CDR1 GTSNPN and CDR2 SVGIG (reference sequence). This CDR3 region has 15 residues. The ends were cut back, 1 base at V and 0 bases at J, with 7 bases in the middle. Here the CDR3 DNA reads TGTGCCTGGAGTGCAGTCTACTCTGGGGCCAACGTCCTGACTTTC. It specifies CAWSAVYSGANVLTF.

There are a few counts of this clonotype. The chain has TRBV12-3 or TRBV12-4 and TRBJ2-4; D gene ambiguous. V was trimmed by 5 bases and J by 0 bases, leaving 11 bases between them. The CDR3 length is 15 residues. The CDR3 reads CASSETQVAKNIQYF. CDR3 coding DNA: TGTGCCAGCAGTGAAACTCAGGTAGCCAAAAACATTCAGTACTTC.

The chain employs TRBV5-1 and TRBJ2-7; unclear D gene. This CDR3 is 15 amino acids long. V was shortened by 4 bases and J by 4 bases, with 18 bases between the two germline ends. CDR1 and CDR2 (germline): SGHRS, YFSETQ. The CDR3 nucleotides read TGCGCCAGCAGCCCGCGACCCGGACCTCCTTACGAGCAGTACTTC. This sequence encodes CASSPRPGPPYEQYF.

A few counts support this clonotype. V usage is TRBV11-1 and J usage is TRBJ2-7; no definite D call. The V end lost 5 bases, the J end lost 3 bases, and 14 bases lay between the germline ends. Germline V CDR1 and CDR2: SGHAT, FQDESV (reference sequence). The CDR3 spans 14 residues. This CDR3 is CASSEEGFNYEQYV. The DNA of the CDR3 is TGTGCCAGCAGCGAAGAAGGGTTCAACTACGAGCAGTACGTC.

This clonotype occurred a few times. This chain joins TRBV4-3 and TRBJ2-1, with D perhaps TRBD2 (6 bases). This CDR3 region has 15 residues. V was clipped by 0 bases and J by 9 bases, with 15 bases between them. CDR1 is LGHNA and CDR2 is YSLEER in the germline V gene. CDR3: CASSQEGGPGVEQFF. CDR3 nucleotide sequence: TGCGCCAGCAGCCAAGAAGGTGGACCGGGGGTTGAGCAGTTCTTC.

This clonotype was counted at least ten times. The V call is TRBV5-1, the J call TRBJ2-7; 8 nucleotides match TRBD1. Trimming cost V 0 bases and J 3 bases; bases outside gene matches: 2. This CDR3 has 14 amino acids. Germline V lookup: CDR1 SGHRS, CDR2 YFSETQ. CDR3 sequence (DNA): TGCGCCAGCAGCTTGGGGGGACAGGTCTACGAGCAGTACTTC. It yields the protein CASSLGGQVYEQYF.

This clonotype was picked up a small number of times. This chain joins TRBV15 and TRBJ2-2; D unresolved. There are 12 residues in the CDR3. With 1 base removed from V and 6 bases from J, the gap between germline ends came to 3 bases. The germline CDR1 and CDR2 sequences are LNHNV and YYDKDF (reference sequence). The CDR3 sequence is CATSRVAGELFF. The DNA for the CDR3 is TGTGCCACCAGCAGAGTCGCCGGGGAGCTGTTTTTT.

The V and J genes are TRBV6-2 or TRBV6-3 and TRBJ2-7, with D perhaps given as TRBD1 or TRBD2 (6 bases each). The CDR3 covers 14 residues. Per the germline V gene, CDR1 is MNHEY and CDR2 is SVGEGT. V gave up 2 bases and J gave up 3 bases, with 11 bases separating them. The CDR3 spells CASSYMGGRYEQYV. The CDR3 DNA reads TGTGCCAGCAGTTACATGGGGGGCCGCTACGAGCAGTACGTC.

The CDR3 DNA follows: TGTGCCAGCAGTTACTTACAGGGGGGGAACTATGGCTACACCTTC. It yields the protein CASSYLQGGNYGYTF. The rearrangement uses TRBV6-5 and TRBJ1-2; 8 nucleotides match TRBD1. Trimming at V came to 1 base and at J to 2 bases, leaving 3 bases not matched to a gene. In germline, CDR1 is MNHEY, CDR2 SVGAGI. The CDR3 length is 15 residues.

This chain connects TRBV7-9 to TRBJ2-3, with TRBD2 matching 11 bases. The CDR3 is 16 amino acids. Germline V gene data show CDR1 as SEHNR and CDR2 as FQNEAQ (reference sequence). Trimming took 6 bases from V and 4 from J; bases not matched to a gene: 9. The chain's CDR3 is CASSYSGGAGADTQYF. Here the CDR3 DNA reads TGTGCCAGCAGTTATAGCGGGGGGGCCGGGGCAGATACGCAGTATTTT.

This clonotype has more than one count but fewer than ten. V usage is TRBV6-5 and J usage is TRBJ1-1, with no clear D. The germline CDR1 and CDR2 sequences are MNHEY and SVGAGI. The CDR3 is 13 residues long. V lost 5 bases, J lost 6 bases, and 13 bases lay in between. The CDR3 reads CASSNPTRSEAFF. DNA of the CDR3: TGTGCCAGCAGTAACCCCACAAGGTCTGAAGCTTTCTTT.

This clonotype was picked up many times. One end of the junction is discordant with germline, which a read error may explain. The chain recombines TRBV7-2 with TRBJ1-2; D gene ambiguous. The germline CDR1 and CDR2 sequences are SGHTA and FQGNSA. The CDR3 has 13 amino acids. The CDR3 region has the DNA TGTGCCAGCACCTTAGCCCACCTCTATGGCTACACCTTC. Encoded protein: CASTLAHLYGYTF.

A note on this clonotype: At one of its ends the junction is not consistent with the germline gene, which may arise from a read error. The rearrangement links TRBV5-6 to TRBJ2-5, with D possibly called TRBD1 or TRBD2 (5 bases each). Germline V gives CDR1 SGHDT, CDR2 YYEEEE. The CDR3 extends over 14 amino acids. Written as DNA, the CDR3 is TGTGCCAGCAGCTTGGTTGCAGGGCGGGCGACCCTGTACTTC. This sequence encodes CASSLVAGRATLYF.

In its sample, this clonotype was seen many times. The genes are TRBV10-3 and TRBJ2-5; D is perhaps TRBD1 (5 bases). V lost 0 bases to trimming and J lost 5 bases, with 7 bases between them. Germline V gives CDR1 ENHRY, CDR2 SYGVKD. This CDR3 comprises 13 residues. The CDR3 nucleotides read TGTGCCATCAGTGAGTCAGGGGTTGAGACCCAGTACTTC. As protein: CAISESGVETQYF.

The sample holds a few counts of this clonotype. The V gene is TRBV20-1, the J gene TRBJ1-1; TRBD1 matches 11 bases. CDR1 is DFQATT, CDR2 SNEGSKA, per germline (reference sequence). After removal of 2 bases from V and 7 bases from J, the junction contained 3 bases not matched to a gene. There are 13 residues in the CDR3. CDR3 in amino acids: CSARRTGGNEAFF. As DNA, the CDR3 is TGCAGTGCTAGACGGACAGGGGGCAATGAAGCTTTCTTT.